This T cell receptor beta chain was captured by sequencing in a study of cytotoxic CD8 clonotypes in ibrutinib-treated CLL. Turning to the study itself: Samples had a mean of around 280,000 productive templates and tens of thousands of productive rearrangements.

The table came from immunoSEQ multiplex PCR; TCRdb's copy has only in-frame clones and leaves some out. The sample contains roughly 180,000 clones, around 80% of which appear only once. This CDR3 has 13 residues. Trimming shortened V by 3 bases and J by 4 bases, and 10 bases separated the two germline ends. Germline V CDR1 and CDR2: SGHRS, YFSETQ. This receptor was identified in a human donor with chronic lymphocytic leukemia. J is TRBJ1-1 and V is TRBV5-1, with D maybe TRBD1 (5 bases). The sequences come from PBMCs, collected after 24 months of ibrutinib treatment. DNA for the CDR3: TGCGCCAGCAGCTGGGGCGGGGGCACTGAAGCTTTCTTT. Amino acids: CASSWGGGTEAFF.